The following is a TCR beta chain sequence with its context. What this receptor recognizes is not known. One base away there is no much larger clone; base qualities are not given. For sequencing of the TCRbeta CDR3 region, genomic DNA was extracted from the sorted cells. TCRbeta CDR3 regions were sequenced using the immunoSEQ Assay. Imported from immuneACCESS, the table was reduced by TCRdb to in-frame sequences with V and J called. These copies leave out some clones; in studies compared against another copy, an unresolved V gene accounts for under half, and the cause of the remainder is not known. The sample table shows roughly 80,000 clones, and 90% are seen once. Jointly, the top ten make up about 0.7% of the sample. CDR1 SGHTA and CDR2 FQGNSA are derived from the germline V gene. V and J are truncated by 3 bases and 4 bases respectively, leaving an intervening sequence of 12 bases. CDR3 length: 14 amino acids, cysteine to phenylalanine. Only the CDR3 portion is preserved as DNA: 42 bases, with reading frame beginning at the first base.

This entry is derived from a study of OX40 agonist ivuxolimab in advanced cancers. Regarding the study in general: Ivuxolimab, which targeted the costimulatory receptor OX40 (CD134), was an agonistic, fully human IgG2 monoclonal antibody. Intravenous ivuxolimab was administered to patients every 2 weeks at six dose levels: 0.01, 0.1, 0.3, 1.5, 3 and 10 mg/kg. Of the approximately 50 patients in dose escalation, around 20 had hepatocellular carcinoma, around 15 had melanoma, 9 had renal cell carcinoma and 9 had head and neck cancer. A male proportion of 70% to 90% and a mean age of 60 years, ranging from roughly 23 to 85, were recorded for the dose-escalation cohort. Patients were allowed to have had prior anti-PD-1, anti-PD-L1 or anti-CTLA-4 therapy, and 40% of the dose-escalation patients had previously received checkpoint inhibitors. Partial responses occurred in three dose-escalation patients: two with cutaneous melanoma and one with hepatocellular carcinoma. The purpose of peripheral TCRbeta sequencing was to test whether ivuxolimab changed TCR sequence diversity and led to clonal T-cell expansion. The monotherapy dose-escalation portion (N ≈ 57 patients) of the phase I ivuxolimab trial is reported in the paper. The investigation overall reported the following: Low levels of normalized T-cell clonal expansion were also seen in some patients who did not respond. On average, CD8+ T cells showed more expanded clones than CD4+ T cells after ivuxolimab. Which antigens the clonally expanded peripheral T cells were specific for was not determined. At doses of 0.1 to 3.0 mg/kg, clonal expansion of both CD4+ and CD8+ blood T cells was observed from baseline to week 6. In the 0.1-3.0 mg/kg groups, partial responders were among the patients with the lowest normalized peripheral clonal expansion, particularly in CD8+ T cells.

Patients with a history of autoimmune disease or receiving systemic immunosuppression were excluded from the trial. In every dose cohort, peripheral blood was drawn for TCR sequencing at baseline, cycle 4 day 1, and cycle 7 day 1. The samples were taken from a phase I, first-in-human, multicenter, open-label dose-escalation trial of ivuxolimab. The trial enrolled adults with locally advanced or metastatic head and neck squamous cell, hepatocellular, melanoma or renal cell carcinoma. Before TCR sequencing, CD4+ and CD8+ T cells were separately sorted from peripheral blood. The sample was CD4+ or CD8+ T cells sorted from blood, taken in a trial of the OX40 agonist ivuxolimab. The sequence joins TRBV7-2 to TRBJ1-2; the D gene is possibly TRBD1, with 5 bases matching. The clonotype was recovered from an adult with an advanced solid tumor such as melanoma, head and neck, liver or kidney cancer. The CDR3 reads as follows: CASSFGAGTYGYTF. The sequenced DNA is TGTGCCAGCAGCTTTGGGGCAGGGACCTATGGCTACACCTTC.